The T cell receptor beta chain under discussion was sequenced for a study of T cells in Graves' hyperthyroidism and ophthalmopathy. Study-wide results and caveats: Also found in blood were most expanded thyroid clonotypes above 0.001.

Regions amplified from RNA transcripts were the TCR beta CDR3 regions. RT-PCR in the first round (using the HTBI primer set) targeted the TCR CDR3. TCRdb re-derived calls from the multiplex PCR reads in MiXCR, one entry per CDR3 protein. Of around 390,000 distinct CDR3 sequences in the sample, about 14% were seen once. Disease duration was under 3 months in the ophthalmopathy patients, who also had a Clinical Activity Score of at least 3 and a NOSPECS grade of at least 4. An approximately 10 ml volume of fresh peripheral blood provided the PBMCs. With regard to this clonotype: No antigen is known for it.

Per germline, CDR1 DFQATT and CDR2 SNEGSKA (reference sequence). Trimming cost V 6 bases and J 0 bases; bases outside gene matches: 13. The CDR3 spans 19 residues. This chain uses TRBV20-1 with TRBJ2-4; 14 bases are shared with TRBD2. Source material: blood. The clonotype originates from a woman aged 25 to 45 with Graves' ophthalmopathy. CDR3 sequence (DNA): TGCAGTGCAACTAAAATGGGACTAGCGGGGGATCTAGCCAAAAACATTCAGTACTTC. Protein: CSATKMGLAGDLAKNIQYF.